These T cell receptor beta chains were read from a single sample in a study of CD8 T cells in Susac syndrome. MiXCR, run by TCRdb on the immunoSEQ multiplex PCR reads, gives a single entry per CDR3 protein. This sample has about 80,000 distinct CDR3 sequences; 85% to 95% occur once, and the top ten carry about 0.3%. The sample taken for sequencing was CD8+ T cells from PBMCs. The receptors come from a human donor in good health. Both conserved end residues are part of each CDR3. Fields, in order: CDR3 DNA, CDR3 protein, clone size, D gene, J gene, V gene. A D gene is named only where the DNA matches it firmly. Some rows mark clone size as missing; the rest say once, few, many or name a class of expanded clone.

CDR3nt: TGTGCCAGCAGCTTATTGGTACAGTATAATTCACCCCTCCACTTT; CDR3aa: CASSLLVQYNSPLHF; abundance: -; d_gene: -; j_gene: TRBJ1-6; v_gene: TRBV11-2
CDR3nt: TGTGCCAGCAGCTTAGTTTTCTGGGACCGGAGCCGACTTAGCGAGCAGTACTTC; CDR3aa: CASSLVFWDRSRLSEQYF; abundance: -; d_gene: -; j_gene: TRBJ2-7; v_gene: TRBV11-2
CDR3nt: TGTGCCAGCAGCCAACGCCTGGAGGGACTAGCGGGAGCCGTTGGGGCCAACGTCCTGACTTTC; CDR3aa: CASSQRLEGLAGAVGANVLTF; abundance: -; d_gene: TRBD2; j_gene: TRBJ2-6; v_gene: TRBV3-1
CDR3nt: TGTGCCAGCAGCTTATTTCCCCAACCGCGTGGCTACACCTTC; CDR3aa: CASSLFPQPRGYTF; abundance: -; d_gene: -; j_gene: TRBJ1-2; v_gene: TRBV7-8
CDR3nt: TGTGCCAGCCGGGACAGCCCTGGCCAAGAGACCCAGTACTTC; CDR3aa: CASRDSPGQETQYF; abundance: -; d_gene: TRBD1; j_gene: TRBJ2-5; v_gene: TRBV12-3/TRBV12-4
CDR3nt: TGCAGTGCTAGAGATCAGGAGCGGGGCCTCTCCTACGAGCAGTACTTC; CDR3aa: CSARDQERGLSYEQYF; abundance: -; d_gene: TRBD2; j_gene: TRBJ2-7; v_gene: TRBV20-1
CDR3nt: TGCGCCAGCAGCCAATCTATAGGAGATACGCAGTATTTT; CDR3aa: CASSQSIGDTQYF; abundance: -; d_gene: -; j_gene: TRBJ2-3; v_gene: TRBV4-3
CDR3nt: TGCAGTGCTAGGCCAGGAGGGGATACGCAGTATTTT; CDR3aa: CSARPGGDTQYF; abundance: -; d_gene: -; j_gene: TRBJ2-3; v_gene: TRBV20-1
CDR3nt: TGCAGCGTTCCCGCCCAGGGGTTGGATGGCTACACCTTC; CDR3aa: CSVPAQGLDGYTF; abundance: -; d_gene: -; j_gene: TRBJ1-2; v_gene: TRBV29-1
CDR3nt: TGTGCCAGCAGATTCTCCGGGACAGATCAGCCCCAGCATTTT; CDR3aa: CASRFSGTDQPQHF; abundance: -; d_gene: TRBD1; j_gene: TRBJ1-5; v_gene: TRBV12-3/TRBV12-4
CDR3nt: TGTGCCAGCAGCCTCAACTACGAGCAGTACTTC; CDR3aa: CASSLNYEQYF; abundance: -; d_gene: -; j_gene: TRBJ2-7; v_gene: TRBV11-2
CDR3nt: TGTGCCAGCAGTTTTGTGGTTGGTGAGCAGTTCTTC; CDR3aa: CASSFVVGEQFF; abundance: -; d_gene: -; j_gene: TRBJ2-1; v_gene: TRBV12-3/TRBV12-4
CDR3nt: TGTGCCACCCTAAGGGGACAGGGCGTCTACGAGCAGTACTTC; CDR3aa: CATLRGQGVYEQYF; abundance: -; d_gene: TRBD1; j_gene: TRBJ2-7; v_gene: TRBV7-8
CDR3nt: TGTGCCAGCAGCTTAGGCGCGGTCACTGAAGCTTTCTTT; CDR3aa: CASSLGAVTEAFF; abundance: once; d_gene: -; j_gene: TRBJ1-1; v_gene: TRBV6-5
CDR3nt: TGCGCCAGCAGCCAAGAAACAGGGGTGGGCACTGAAGCTTTCTTT; CDR3aa: CASSQETGVGTEAFF; abundance: -; d_gene: TRBD1; j_gene: TRBJ1-1; v_gene: TRBV5-1
CDR3nt: TGCAGTGCTAGAGATCTTTCCCCTCCTACTAGCGGGGGACCTTATCAAGAGACCCAGTACTTC; CDR3aa: CSARDLSPPTSGGPYQETQYF; abundance: -; d_gene: TRBD2; j_gene: TRBJ2-5; v_gene: TRBV20-1
CDR3nt: TGTGCCAGCAGTTTTTTCGGGGAGAGGGAGACCCAGTACTTC; CDR3aa: CASSFFGERETQYF; abundance: -; d_gene: -; j_gene: TRBJ2-5; v_gene: TRBV12-3/TRBV12-4
CDR3nt: TGTGCCAGCAGTTTAAGGGCTGGGAGTTTGGAAGCTTTCTTT; CDR3aa: CASSLRAGSLEAFF; abundance: -; d_gene: -; j_gene: TRBJ1-1; v_gene: TRBV27
CDR3nt: TGTGCCAGCAGTTACCGTTTGGGACAGGGAAGTCCCGGCTACACCTTC; CDR3aa: CASSYRLGQGSPGYTF; abundance: -; d_gene: TRBD1; j_gene: TRBJ1-2; v_gene: TRBV6-2/TRBV6-3
CDR3nt: TGTGCCAGCAGCTCCGGACAGCACTTTTATGGAAACACCATATATTTT; CDR3aa: CASSSGQHFYGNTIYF; abundance: -; d_gene: -; j_gene: TRBJ1-3; v_gene: TRBV7-8
CDR3nt: TGCAGTGCTTCCCTTCAGGGGCGCGGGCAGCCCCAGCATTTT; CDR3aa: CSASLQGRGQPQHF; abundance: once; d_gene: -; j_gene: TRBJ1-5; v_gene: TRBV20-1
CDR3nt: TGCAGCGTTGTTGGCGTGGGGAGCGCCCGGGACAATTGGGATCGCGGAGAGACCCAGTACTTC; CDR3aa: CSVVGVGSARDNWDRGETQYF; abundance: -; d_gene: -; j_gene: TRBJ2-5; v_gene: TRBV29-1
CDR3nt: TGTGCCAGCAGTCCCTACGGGGGGTTCCAAGAGACCCAGTACTTC; CDR3aa: CASSPYGGFQETQYF; abundance: -; d_gene: TRBD2; j_gene: TRBJ2-5; v_gene: TRBV6-5
CDR3nt: TGTGCCAGCAGCTTAGTACCCGGAATAACAGATACGCAGTATTTT; CDR3aa: CASSLVPGITDTQYF; abundance: -; d_gene: -; j_gene: TRBJ2-3; v_gene: TRBV11-2
CDR3nt: TGTGCCACCAGAGAGGGGTATGAGCAGTTCTTC; CDR3aa: CATREGYEQFF; abundance: -; d_gene: -; j_gene: TRBJ2-1; v_gene: TRBV24-1
CDR3nt: TGTGCCTGGAGGGGGACTACGGTGGCTGAAGCTTTCTTT; CDR3aa: CAWRGTTVAEAFF; abundance: -; d_gene: -; j_gene: TRBJ1-1; v_gene: TRBV30
CDR3nt: TGTGCCAGCAGCCAAGTAGGACGGGAGACCCAGTACTTC; CDR3aa: CASSQVGRETQYF; abundance: -; d_gene: -; j_gene: TRBJ2-5; v_gene: TRBV3-1
CDR3nt: TGTGCCAGCAGCTCCTGGACAGCGGATGAGCAGTTCTTC; CDR3aa: CASSSWTADEQFF; abundance: -; d_gene: -; j_gene: TRBJ2-1; v_gene: TRBV7-2
CDR3nt: TGCAGTGCTACAAGACCGGGGAGGCTCACTGAAGCTTTCTTT; CDR3aa: CSATRPGRLTEAFF; abundance: -; d_gene: -; j_gene: TRBJ1-1; v_gene: TRBV20-1
CDR3nt: TGTGCCAGCAGCTTGGTTCATTCAATCATTCAGTACTTC; CDR3aa: CASSLVHSIIQYF; abundance: -; d_gene: -; j_gene: TRBJ2-4; v_gene: TRBV5-8
CDR3nt: TGTGCCAGCAGCCGCGAGGTGTTTAACTATGGCTACACCTTC; CDR3aa: CASSREVFNYGYTF; abundance: -; d_gene: -; j_gene: TRBJ1-2; v_gene: TRBV3-1
CDR3nt: TGTGCCAGCAGTTCCGCAGGGATGTTCACCCAGTACTTC; CDR3aa: CASSSAGMFTQYF; abundance: -; d_gene: -; j_gene: TRBJ2-5; v_gene: TRBV12-3/TRBV12-4
CDR3nt: TGCAGCGTTGAAGATCCGACCTTACCCTCCTATGGCTACACCTTC; CDR3aa: CSVEDPTLPSYGYTF; abundance: -; d_gene: -; j_gene: TRBJ1-2; v_gene: TRBV29-1
CDR3nt: TGTGCCAGCAGTTACTCCCGGACAGGGGAGGCGAATGAGCAGTTCTTC; CDR3aa: CASSYSRTGEANEQFF; abundance: -; d_gene: TRBD1; j_gene: TRBJ2-1; v_gene: TRBV6-5
CDR3nt: TGCAGTGCTAGTGGGCCCCTTGATGAGCAGTTCTTC; CDR3aa: CSASGPLDEQFF; abundance: -; d_gene: -; j_gene: TRBJ2-1; v_gene: TRBV20-1
CDR3nt: TGTGCCAGCAGGAGCGAGGCCAACTATGGCTACACCTTC; CDR3aa: CASRSEANYGYTF; abundance: -; d_gene: -; j_gene: TRBJ1-2; v_gene: TRBV27
CDR3nt: TGTGCCAGCAGTTTAAAGCGGGAGGACAATGAGCAGTTCTTC; CDR3aa: CASSLKREDNEQFF; abundance: -; d_gene: TRBD2; j_gene: TRBJ2-1; v_gene: TRBV27
CDR3nt: TGTGCCAGCAGCCAAGGTGCCAGGGTCTACGAGCAGTACTTC; CDR3aa: CASSQGARVYEQYF; abundance: -; d_gene: -; j_gene: TRBJ2-7; v_gene: TRBV3-1
CDR3nt: TGTGCCACCAGCAGAGATTTTGGAACTAGCGGTTACAATGAGCAGTTCTTC; CDR3aa: CATSRDFGTSGYNEQFF; abundance: -; d_gene: TRBD2; j_gene: TRBJ2-1; v_gene: TRBV15
CDR3nt: TGCGCCTGTTCCCGGGACACAACCTACGAGCAGTACTTC; CDR3aa: CACSRDTTYEQYF; abundance: -; d_gene: -; j_gene: TRBJ2-7; v_gene: TRBV23-1
CDR3nt: TGTGCCAGCAGCCAGGGGATAAACGGGTACAATGAGCAGTTCTTC; CDR3aa: CASSQGINGYNEQFF; abundance: -; d_gene: -; j_gene: TRBJ2-1; v_gene: TRBV3-1
CDR3nt: TGTGCCAGCATTGGACAGCTTTTGGACTATGGCTACACCTTC; CDR3aa: CASIGQLLDYGYTF; abundance: -; d_gene: -; j_gene: TRBJ1-2; v_gene: TRBV12-3/TRBV12-4
CDR3nt: TGTGCCAGCAGCGTAGACGGGATTAATGAGCAGTTCTTC; CDR3aa: CASSVDGINEQFF; abundance: -; d_gene: -; j_gene: TRBJ2-1; v_gene: TRBV9
CDR3nt: TGTGCCAGCAGCGCGGGACAGACCAATCAGCCCCAGCATTTT; CDR3aa: CASSAGQTNQPQHF; abundance: -; d_gene: TRBD1; j_gene: TRBJ1-5; v_gene: TRBV9
CDR3nt: TGCGCCAGCAGCCATCGCCCGGCAAGCCCGTTACAAGAGACCCAGTACTTC; CDR3aa: CASSHRPASPLQETQYF; abundance: -; d_gene: -; j_gene: TRBJ2-5; v_gene: TRBV4-1